The 22 T cell receptor beta chains given below trace back to one sample, sequenced in a study of shared clonotypes between healthy human individuals. Assay: immunoSEQ multiplex PCR; the TCRdb copy retains only in-frame clones and omits some. The profile covers about 1.5 million clones, with 95% to 99% appearing a single time and around 0.47% taken by the ten largest. Source material: naive CD4+ T cells sorted from blood. The subset denotes: CD45RA+ positively selected. These receptors were obtained from a man aged 25 to 40 in good health.

This rearrangement joins TRBV29-1 to TRBJ2-7, with D possibly TRBD1 on 6 matching bases. The CDR3 has 15 amino acids. Trimming pared 1 base from V and 4 bases from J, leaving 17 bases between. Germline CDR1 reads SQVTM; CDR2 reads ANQGSEA. CDR3 nucleotides: TGCAGCGTTGAAGTCGCTGGGGGCCCCCGATACGAGCAGTACTTC. Encoded protein: CSVEVAGGPRYEQYF.

The V gene is TRBV18, the J gene TRBJ2-3, with D possibly matching TRBD1 (5 bases). The CDR3 is made up of 14 amino acids. Germline loops: CDR1 KGHSH, CDR2 LQKENI. The V and J ends lost 3 bases and 5 bases respectively, with 12 bases between them. CDR3 amino acids: CASSPGKGKDTQYF. Written as DNA, the CDR3 is TGTGCCAGCTCACCGGGAAAGGGGAAAGATACGCAGTATTTT.

The genes are TRBV27 and TRBJ1-5; D remains ambiguous. The length of the CDR3 is 17 residues. CDR1 is MNHEY, CDR2 SMNVEV, per germline (reference sequence). The ends were cut back, 3 bases at V and 0 bases at J, with 15 bases in the middle. The CDR3 region is CASSFRQPANSNQPQHF. The CDR3 region has the DNA TGTGCCAGCAGTTTTCGGCAGCCGGCTAATAGCAATCAGCCCCAGCATTTT.

The V and J genes are TRBV19 and TRBJ1-5, with 8 positions matching TRBD1. Germline values: CDR1 LNHDA, CDR2 SQIVND (reference sequence). The CDR3 sequence is 13 residues long. The junction had 4 bases not matched to a gene; V was cut back by 7 bases and J by 5 bases. CDR3: CASTGTGYQPQHF. The DNA of the CDR3 is TGTGCCAGTACCGGGACAGGATATCAGCCCCAGCATTTT.

This sequence joins TRBV6-1 and TRBJ2-5, with TRBD1 matching 7 bases. From germline, CDR1 is MNHNS and CDR2 SASEGT. This CDR3 region has 13 residues. J lost 5 bases, V lost 4 bases, and 4 bases had no gene match. The CDR3 DNA is TGTGCCAGCAGTGCGACAGGGTTGGAGACCCAGTACTTC. Its protein is CASSATGLETQYF.

The rearrangement joins TRBV30 to TRBJ2-7; D is unclear. The CDR3 has 13 residues. Trimming left V 0 bases short and J 6 bases short, with 12 bases between. Per germline, CDR1 GTSNPN and CDR2 SVGIG (reference sequence). Here the CDR3 reads CAWSVLRGSEQYF. The CDR3 DNA follows: TGTGCCTGGAGTGTATTGAGAGGCTCCGAGCAGTACTTC.

This chain links TRBV5-8 with TRBJ2-7, with D unclear. Germline loops: CDR1 SGHTS, CDR2 YDEGEE. Trimming left V 5 bases short and J 4 bases short, with 10 bases between. This CDR3 comprises 12 residues. The CDR3: CASSIRLYEQYF. The CDR3 bases are TGTGCCAGCAGTATCCGGCTTTACGAGCAGTACTTC.

The rearrangement links TRBV10-2 to TRBJ2-7, with D maybe TRBD1 (6 bases). Trimming removed 5 bases from V and 5 bases from J, with 10 bases in between. CDR3 length: 12 amino acids. In germline, CDR1 is WSHSY, CDR2 SAAADI. CDR3 in amino acids: CASSLTGHEQYF. The CDR3, as DNA: TGCGCCAGCAGTCTAACAGGGCACGAGCAGTACTTC.

This rearrangement joins TRBV4-1 to TRBJ2-3; 10 bases map to TRBD2. Germline V gives CDR1 MGHRA, CDR2 YSYEKL. The CDR3 is 12 amino acids. The V and J ends lost 3 bases and 14 bases, in that order; junction bases with no gene match: 5. The CDR3 DNA is TGCGCCAGCAGCCAGGCTAGCGGGAGAATGTATTTT. It translates to CASSQASGRMYF.

Concerning this clone itself: This sample includes further DNA sequences coding for the same CDR3. V usage is TRBV7-9 and J usage is TRBJ1-2, with D maybe TRBD1 (6 bases). Trimming shortened V by 1 base and J by 3 bases, and 6 bases separated the two germline ends. CDR3 length equals 13 residues. Germline V gene lookup returns CDR1 SEHNR and CDR2 FQNEAQ (reference sequence). The CDR3 loop is CASSLGTDYGYTF. The CDR3 DNA is TGTGCCAGCAGCTTAGGGACAGACTATGGCTACACCTTC.

The chain uses TRBV10-3 and TRBJ2-7; possibly TRBD2 for D (6 bases). Germline CDR1 reads ENHRY; CDR2 reads SYGVKD. The CDR3 has 13 residues. Trimming removed 11 bases from V and 6 bases from J, with 20 bases in between. As DNA, the CDR3 is TGTGCCGCCACAAGTGTGGGGCGGGGCGAGCAGTACTTC. Protein sequence: CAATSVGRGEQYF.

The table lists this clone with a count of one. Other DNA sequences from this sample encode an identical CDR3 as well. The chain is built from TRBV18 and TRBJ2-1; perhaps TRBD2 as D (6 bases). The CDR3 covers 14 residues. V lost 1 base, J lost 5 bases, and 9 bases lay in between. From germline, CDR1 is KGHSH and CDR2 LQKENI. The DNA of the CDR3 is TGTGCCAGCTCACCACTAGGAGGGGACAATGAGCAGTTCTTC. It yields the protein CASSPLGGDNEQFF.

The chain is built from TRBV30 and TRBJ1-4; D is unresolved. This CDR3 is built from 14 residues. In germline, CDR1 is GTSNPN, CDR2 SVGIG (reference sequence). The V and J ends lost 2 bases and 7 bases respectively, with 14 bases between them. Here the CDR3 reads CAWSMGRRSEKLFF. CDR3 bases: TGTGCCTGGAGTATGGGGAGACGAAGTGAAAAACTGTTTTTT.

The V gene is TRBV18, the J gene TRBJ1-1; D gene uncertain. The V end was cut by 2 bases, the J end by 5 bases, with 15 bases between. CDR3 size: 15 residues. Germline CDR1 and CDR2: KGHSH and LQKENI. The CDR3 nucleotides read TGTGCCAGCTCACCATTCGTGGGCCTGGGGACTGAAGCTTTCTTT. It yields the protein CASSPFVGLGTEAFF.

This clone appeared a single time. The V and J genes are TRBV14 and TRBJ1-1, with a possible D match to TRBD1 (5 bases). The V end was cut by 7 bases, the J end by 6 bases, with 21 bases between. The CDR3 totals 15 residues. Germline lookup yields CDR1 SGHDN and CDR2 FVKESK. CDR3 in amino acids: CASITTRYRKPEAFF. CDR3 coding DNA: TGTGCCAGCATCACCACCCGTTACAGGAAACCTGAAGCTTTCTTT.

The genes are TRBV5-8 and TRBJ2-3; 7 bases map to TRBD1. This CDR3 contains 16 residues. Trimming removed 4 bases from V and 1 base from J; junction bases left unmatched: 9. Germline CDR1 and CDR2: SGHTS and YDEGEE. The chain's CDR3 is CASSPQRQGGTDTQYF. CDR3 bases: TGTGCCAGCAGCCCCCAACGACAGGGAGGCACAGATACGCAGTATTTT. Full variable domain (remainder filled in from reference TRBV5-8 and TRBJ2-3): EAGVTQSPTHLIKTRGQQATLRCSPISGHTSVYWYQQALGLGLQFLLWYDEGEERNRGNFPPRFSGRQFPNYSSELNVNALELEDSALYLCASSPQRQGGTDTQYFGPGTRLTVL.

This rearrangement joins TRBV27 to TRBJ2-1; D uncertain. This CDR3 contains 12 residues. Trimming took 7 bases from V and 4 from J, leaving 8 bases between them. Germline V CDR1 and CDR2: MNHEY, SMNVEV (reference sequence). This chain's CDR3 is CASNGRYNEQFF. As DNA, the CDR3 is TGTGCCAGCAATGGCCGGTACAATGAGCAGTTCTTC.

The gene calls are TRBV7-9 and TRBJ2-2; 12 bases are shared with TRBD2. Germline-derived CDR1 and CDR2 are SEHNR and FQNEAQ (reference sequence). The junction had 8 bases not matched to a gene; V was cut back by 5 bases and J by 7 bases. The CDR3 totals 16 residues. Here the CDR3 DNA reads TGTGCCAGCAGCCAGCCGGGACTAGCGGGCATCGGGGAGCTGTTTTTT. This gives the protein CASSQPGLAGIGELFF.

This sequence joins TRBV28 and TRBJ2-5, with D possibly matching TRBD2 (5 bases). V was clipped by 6 bases and J by 2 bases, with 19 bases between them. This CDR3 spans 16 amino acids. Germline V gene data show CDR1 as MDHEN and CDR2 as SYDVKM. CDR3 region: CASSRAQTNPQETQYF. The CDR3 DNA reads TGTGCCAGCAGCCGAGCCCAGACTAACCCTCAAGAGACCCAGTACTTC.

This chain joins TRBV11-2 and TRBJ2-7; 10 nucleotides agree with TRBD2. V was clipped by 1 base and J by 3 bases; unmatched bases: 6. This CDR3 has 16 amino acids. Germline lookup yields CDR1 SGHAT and CDR2 FQNNGV. The CDR3 spells CASSLGSGRARYEQYF. The CDR3 nucleotides read TGTGCCAGCAGCTTAGGGAGCGGGAGGGCCCGCTACGAGCAGTACTTC.

This clone occurred once. The J gene is TRBJ2-2, the V gene TRBV7-2; TRBD1 might be the D (5 bases). The CDR3 is made up of 13 amino acids. The V end was cut by 5 bases, the J end by 3 bases, with 7 bases between. From germline, CDR1 is SGHTA and CDR2 FQGNSA. In nucleotides, the CDR3 is TGTGCCAGCAGCCCCAGGGACACCGGGGAGCTGTTTTTT. It translates to CASSPRDTGELFF.

The V gene is TRBV4-3, the J gene TRBJ2-2; D gene unclear. V shed 4 bases and J shed 7 bases, with 13 bases lying between them. The germline gives CDR1 LGHNA, CDR2 YSLEER. The CDR3 extends over 14 amino acids. The DNA of the CDR3 is TGCGCCAGCAGCCTACAGAGAGCCGACGGGGAGCTGTTTTTT. Residues: CASSLQRADGELFF.